Listed below are T cell receptor beta chains from one sample, sequenced in a study of T cells in Graves' hyperthyroidism and ophthalmopathy. TCRdb reanalysed the multiplex PCR reads using MiXCR and keeps one entry per CDR3 protein. The sample contains approximately 410,000 distinct CDR3 sequences, roughly 13% of which appear only once. The source material was blood. All receptors derive from a woman aged 18-29 years with Graves' hyperthyroidism. Both conserved end residues are part of each CDR3. A D gene is named only where the DNA matches it firmly. The listing skips clone size in some rows; elsewhere it reads once, few, many or a size class.

TRBV28	TRBD1	TRBJ2-1	many	15	TGTGCCAGCAGTTTATGGCACAGGGGCTACAATGAGCAGTTCTTC	CASSLWHRGYNEQFF
TRBV7-3	.	TRBJ1-1	many	15	TGTGCCAGCAGCTCCTCAGGGAATGGGAACACTGAAGCTTTCTTT	CASSSSGNGNTEAFF
TRBV20-1	.	TRBJ1-5	many	15	TGCAGTGCTAGAGATCCAGGATATAGCAATCAGCCCCAGCATTTT	CSARDPGYSNQPQHF
TRBV6-1	.	TRBJ2-7	many	13	TGTGCCAGCAGCTTCTCACTAGTCCTCGAGCAGTACTTC	CASSFSLVLEQYF
TRBV20-1	TRBD2	TRBJ2-1	many	14	TGCAGTGCTAGAGTATTTAGCGGGATCAATGAGCAGTTCTTC	CSARVFSGINEQFF
TRBV6-2/TRBV6-3	TRBD1	TRBJ2-5	few	18	TGTGCCAGCAGTTACTCGAGCGGACAGGGGGGGCTTCAAGAGACCCAGTACTTC	CASSYSSGQGGLQETQYF
TRBV7-2	.	TRBJ2-5	many	15	TGTGCCAGCAGCTTAGCACGAAACCCGGGGGAGACCCAGTACTTC	CASSLARNPGETQYF
TRBV11-2	TRBD1	TRBJ1-2	.	14	TGTGCCAGCAGCCAACAGGGGAGCAACTATGGCTACACCTTC	CASSQQGSNYGYTF
TRBV5-5	.	TRBJ1-1	many	16	TGTGCCAGCAGCCCGGTGGGCAGGGCGTCGAACACTGAAGCTTTCTTT	CASSPVGRASNTEAFF
TRBV15	TRBD2	TRBJ2-1	.	15	TGTGCCACCAGCAGTGAGCGGGAGGGAAAGAATGAGCAGTTCTTC	CATSSEREGKNEQFF
TRBV15	.	TRBJ1-1	few	15	TGTGCCACCAGCAGAGATCCGGAGGGATACACTGAAGCTTTCTTT	CATSRDPEGYTEAFF
TRBV30	.	TRBJ2-7	many	15	TGTGCCTGGAGCACTTCCGGGACCTTGTCGAACGAGCAGTACTTC	CAWSTSGTLSNEQYF
TRBV10-1	.	TRBJ2-1	few	15	TGCGCCAGCAGTGAGTCGGGACCTCACTACAATGAGCAGTTCTTC	CASSESGPHYNEQFF
TRBV6-1	TRBD1	TRBJ1-5	few	15	TGTGCCAGCAGGGGGACAGGGGTAAGCAATCAGCCCCAGCATTTT	CASRGTGVSNQPQHF
TRBV28	TRBD1	TRBJ2-1	many	15	TGTGCCAGCAGCTACGGGACAGGGTCCTACAATGAGCAGTTCTTC	CASSYGTGSYNEQFF
TRBV29-1	TRBD1	TRBJ2-3	many	15	TGCAGCGTGGAGGGGGGTGGGACAGGAGCAGTTACGCAGTATTTT	CSVEGGGTGAVTQYF
TRBV19	.	TRBJ1-2	.	16	TGTGCCAGTAGTCCCGGGCATACCCTCTCTAACTATGGCTACACCTTC	CASSPGHTLSNYGYTF
TRBV7-2	.	TRBJ2-2	many	14	TGTGCCAGCAGCACCGGGGGGAACACCGGGGAGCTGTTTTTT	CASSTGGNTGELFF
TRBV6-4	.	TRBJ1-3	.	15	TGTGCCAGCCGCGAGACTGGGGGCAATGGAAACACCATATATTTT	CASRETGGNGNTIYF
TRBV7-6	.	TRBJ1-1	many	12	TGTGCCCCGGCGGGGCCGGACACTGAAGCTTTCTTT	CAPAGPDTEAFF
TRBV11-2	.	TRBJ1-2	.	13	TGTGCCAGCAGCTTAGGTCGGGAGTGGGGCTACACCTTC	CASSLGREWGYTF
TRBV2	TRBD1	TRBJ2-4	many	13	TGTGCCAGCAGATCGACAGGGAGAGACATTCAGTACTTC	CASRSTGRDIQYF
TRBV7-6	.	TRBJ1-4	many	14	TGTGCCAGCAGCTCCGGGGGTCGTGGTGAAAAACTGTTTTTT	CASSSGGRGEKLFF
TRBV5-1	.	TRBJ2-7	many	16	TGCGCCAGCAGCCCCCGCGGGGCCAGGTGGACCTACGAGCAGTACTTC	CASSPRGARWTYEQYF
TRBV20-1	TRBD2	TRBJ2-7	.	15	TGCAGTGCTGGGCTATCGGGACTAGGTTCCTACGAGCAGTACTTC	CSAGLSGLGSYEQYF
TRBV7-8	.	TRBJ2-3	many	16	TGTGCCAGCAGCTATCTAGGGGGGAGAGGCGCAGATACGCAGTATTTT	CASSYLGGRGADTQYF
TRBV20-1	TRBD1	TRBJ1-1	.	17	TGCAGTGCGCCCAATCCCGGGACAGGGGCCCCGAACACTGAAGCTTTCTTT	CSAPNPGTGAPNTEAFF
TRBV5-1	TRBD2	TRBJ2-2	few	15	TGCGCCAGCAGCCTCAAGCGGGGGTTCAACGGGGAGCTGTTTTTT	CASSLKRGFNGELFF
TRBV7-9	.	TRBJ2-1	many	15	TGTGCCAGCAGCCCGGGACTCCCTCCTTACAATGAGCAGTTCTTC	CASSPGLPPYNEQFF
TRBV28	.	TRBJ1-2	many	14	TGTGCCAGCAGCCACTCACCCGGACAGTTTCGCTACACCTTC	CASSHSPGQFRYTF
TRBV20-1	.	TRBJ2-6	few	15	TGCAGTGCTAGAGATGTGGTTGGTGGGGCCAACGTCCTGACTTTC	CSARDVVGGANVLTF
TRBV3-1	.	TRBJ1-2	many	12	TGTGCCAGCAGCCGAGACAGAAATGGCTACACCTTC	CASSRDRNGYTF
TRBV5-1	TRBD2	TRBJ2-1	.	15	TGCGCCAGCAGCTTGGGGACTAGCGGGGGTCCGGAGCAGTTCTTC	CASSLGTSGGPEQFF
TRBV18	.	TRBJ1-5	many	15	TGTGCCAGCTCGGTGGGAGTTGGCAGCAATCAGCCCCAGCATTTT	CASSVGVGSNQPQHF
TRBV11-2	.	TRBJ1-5	many	13	TGTGCCAGCAGCCAATCGGACGTTCAGCCCCAGCATTTT	CASSQSDVQPQHF
TRBV6-2/TRBV6-3	.	TRBJ2-5	.	13	TGTGCCAGCGGGTTGGGGACGATGGAGACCCAGTACTTC	CASGLGTMETQYF
TRBV18	TRBD2	TRBJ2-2	many	16	TGTGCCAGCTCACCGATATTAGCGGGGCACACCGGGGAGCTGTTTTTT	CASSPILAGHTGELFF
TRBV28	.	TRBJ1-2	many	13	TGTGCCAGCAGTTTCGGACAGTCCTATGGCTACACCTTC	CASSFGQSYGYTF
TRBV30	TRBD1	TRBJ1-5	many	13	TGTGCCTGGAGTGGAGGGGGCGGTCAGCCCCAGCATTTT	CAWSGGGGQPQHF
TRBV30	TRBD2	TRBJ2-1	few	20	TGTGCCTGGAGTGGCCCTCAAGAGACTAGCGGGACGAGCTCCTACAATGAGCAGTTCTTC	CAWSGPQETSGTSSYNEQFF
TRBV28	.	TRBJ1-4	many	16	TGTGCCAGCAGTTTATCGGGAAGGACAAGCGGTGAAAAACTGTTTTTT	CASSLSGRTSGEKLFF